A single sample is the source of the 32 T cell receptor beta chains below, sequenced in a study of blood T cell repertoires in COVID-19. TCRdb's copy holds only in-frame clones and misses some; the assay was immunoSEQ multiplex PCR. The sample lists 15,000 to 20,000 clones; about 91% were seen once. The sample was PBMCs or T cells enriched from blood (not recorded which). The receptors shown here come from a woman under 40 who had recovered from COVID-19.

The CDR3 region is CASSEGSGGNQPQHF. The DNA of the CDR3 is TGTGCCAGCAGTGAAGGTTCAGGGGGCAATCAGCCCCAGCATTTT. The chain links TRBV25-1 to TRBJ1-5; D is perhaps TRBD1 (6 bases). The CDR3 runs 15 residues. V was pared by 2 bases and J by 2 bases, with 10 bases between. CDR1 is MGHDK and CDR2 is SYGVNS in the germline V gene. The full variable domain, in which reference TRBV25-1 and TRBJ1-5 provide the parts outside the CDR3, is EADIYQTPRYLVIGTGKKITLECSQTMGHDKMYWYQQDPGMELHLIHYSYGVNSTEKGDLSSESTVSRIRTEHFPLTLESARPSHTSQYLCASSEGSGGNQPQHFGDGTRLSIL.

Only a few counts were recorded for this clone. This chain joins TRBV1 and TRBJ2-7; TRBD2, the table's D call, was not compared with the DNA. TRBV1 is a listed pseudogene. This CDR3 contains 18 residues. For the CDR3, the DNA is TGCACCAGCAGCCAACCCGGCGAGGGCGGGGGGTCACGAGCGGAGCAGTACTTC. Translation: CTSSQPGEGGGSRAEQYF.

The CDR3 region is CASSPETGRQDTQYF. CDR3 nucleotides: TGCGCCAGCAGCCCTGAGACAGGTCGTCAAGATACGCAGTATTTT. J is TRBJ2-3 and V is TRBV4-3, with D perhaps TRBD1 (6 bases). The CDR3 runs 15 residues. The germline V and J ends were trimmed by 4 bases and 5 bases, with 16 bases remaining between them. Germline CDR1 is LGHNA and CDR2 is YSLEER.

The chain links TRBV9 to TRBJ2-1; 8 nucleotides line up with TRBD2. J lost 1 base, V lost 4 bases, and 7 bases had no gene match. The CDR3 extends over 16 amino acids. Germline V lookup: CDR1 SGDLS, CDR2 YYNGEE. This CDR3 reads CASSPAGVVSYNEQFF. The CDR3 nucleotides are TGTGCCAGCAGCCCAGCGGGGGTGGTTTCCTACAATGAGCAGTTCTTC.

The CDR3, as DNA: TGTGCCAGCAGTGAATTTTGGACAGGGAAGAACTATGGCTACACCTTC. Translating gives CASSEFWTGKNYGYTF. The chain carries TRBV6-1 and TRBJ1-2; TRBD1 matches at 8 bases. V lost 2 bases to trimming and J lost 2 bases; unmatched junction nucleotides: 7. The germline V gene has CDR1 MNHNS and CDR2 SASEGT. The CDR3 extends over 16 amino acids.

The chain links TRBV7-2 to TRBJ1-6, with 8 bases that match TRBD1. From germline, CDR1 is SGHTA and CDR2 FQGNSA. V dropped 5 bases and J dropped 10; count of bases not matched to a gene: 10. This CDR3 is built from 15 residues. DNA of the CDR3: TGTGCCAGCAGCGCCGAGACAGGGGTTGGGTCACCCCTCCACTTT. As protein: CASSAETGVGSPLHF.

This CDR3 reads CASSPTSGGARLYNEQFF. Here the CDR3 DNA reads TGTGCCAGTAGTCCGACTAGCGGGGGGGCCCGTCTTTACAATGAGCAGTTCTTC. The genes are TRBV19 and TRBJ2-1; 14 nucleotides match TRBD2. The CDR3 contains 18 residues. Germline V gene lookup returns CDR1 LNHDA and CDR2 SQIVND (reference sequence). J was trimmed by 4 bases and V by 5 bases; bases with no gene match: 10.

The chain is built from TRBV7-2 and TRBJ1-1, with D possibly matching TRBD1 (6 bases). This CDR3 region has 14 residues. Trimming stripped 6 bases from V and 4 bases from J, with 15 bases between. CDR1 is SGHTA, CDR2 FQGNSA, per germline. The CDR3 nucleotides are TGTGCCAGCAGGCCCCAGGGGCTAGTCACTGAAGCTTTCTTT. Translating it yields CASRPQGLVTEAFF.

This chain connects TRBV7-2 to TRBJ1-2; D call uncertain. The CDR3 spans 13 residues. CDR1 is SGHTA, CDR2 FQGNSA, per germline. Trimming took off 2 bases at V and 3 bases at J, with 7 bases between the two ends. CDR3 sequence: CASSLMGDYGYTF. DNA for the CDR3: TGTGCCAGCAGCTTAATGGGAGACTATGGCTACACCTTC.

J is TRBJ2-7 and V is TRBV5-4; TRBD2 agrees at 8 bases. The CDR3 loop spans 15 amino acids. Germline values: CDR1 SGHNT, CDR2 YYREEE (reference sequence). After removal of 0 bases from V and 2 bases from J, the junction contained 4 bases not matched to a gene. The CDR3 loop reads CASSLGSSGPYEQYF. The CDR3 DNA sequence: TGTGCCAGCAGCTTGGGGTCTAGCGGGCCCTACGAGCAGTACTTC.

The CDR3 region is CASSTSVLTDTQYF. The CDR3 nucleotides are TGTGCCAGCAGCACTAGCGTCCTCACAGATACGCAGTATTTT. The V gene is TRBV7-2, the J gene TRBJ2-3; 7 bases agree with TRBD2. V lost 5 bases and J lost 2; bases outside the gene matches: 4. CDR1 and CDR2 from the germline V gene are SGHTA and FQGNSA. The CDR3 is made up of 14 amino acids.

This clone was found once. The chain combines TRBV21-1 with TRBJ1-1. TRBV21-1 constitutes a pseudogene. There are 12 residues in the CDR3. The chain's CDR3 is CASTRPPEEAFF. CDR3 DNA: TGTGCCAGCACCCGTCCCCCTGAGGAAGCTTTCTTT.

The gene calls are TRBV2 and TRBJ1-4; tentative D call: TRBD1 (6 bases). Trimming removed 0 bases at V and 0 bases at J, with 14 bases between. The CDR3 has 18 amino acids. Germline CDR1 reads SNHLY; CDR2 reads FYNNEI. Written as DNA, the CDR3 is TGTGCCAGCAGTGAAGCAGCGGACAGAATTGCAACTAATGAAAAACTGTTTTTT. Its protein product is CASSEAADRIATNEKLFF.

The chain recombines TRBV7-2 with TRBJ2-7; possible D gene TRBD1, 6 bases. The length of the CDR3 is 14 residues. Germline assignment: CDR1 SGHTA and CDR2 FQGNSA. Trimming shortened V by 4 bases and J by 2 bases, and 12 bases separated the two germline ends. This chain's CDR3 is CASSSNRAAYEQYF. In DNA, the CDR3 is TGTGCCAGCAGCTCGAACAGGGCGGCCTACGAGCAGTACTTC.

The chain has TRBV5-4 and TRBJ2-7; D not resolved. V lost 1 base and J lost 4, with 12 bases in between. This CDR3 region has 14 residues. Per the germline V gene, CDR1 is SGHNT and CDR2 is YYREEE (reference sequence). The chain's CDR3 is CASSLSGTEYEQYF. The CDR3 coding sequence is TGTGCCAGCAGCTTGTCAGGCACCGAGTACGAGCAGTACTTC.

V gene TRBV10-3 combines with J gene TRBJ2-7; 7 bases are shared with TRBD1. This CDR3 has 16 amino acids. CDR1 and CDR2 from the germline V gene are ENHRY and SYGVKD. The trim removed 0 bases at V and 3 bases at J, leaving 8 bases unmatched. The CDR3 DNA is TGTGCCATCAGTGAGTCGTCCGGGACAGCCTTCTACGAGCAGTACTTC. Protein: CAISESSGTAFYEQYF.

This clone was detected only a few times. V gene TRBV6-2 or TRBV6-3 combines with J gene TRBJ1-6; D remains unclear. The CDR3 covers 14 residues. In germline, CDR1 is MNHEY, CDR2 SVGEGT. Deletions cut 4 bases from V and 3 bases from J, with 7 bases between. The chain's CDR3 is CASSSDYYNSPLHF. The CDR3 bases are TGTGCCAGCAGTTCAGATTACTATAATTCACCCCTCCACTTT.

The chain uses TRBV4-3 and TRBJ2-5; tentative D call: TRBD1 (5 bases). The V end was cut by 1 base, the J end by 5 bases, with 14 bases between. The CDR3 totals 15 residues. CDR1 is LGHNA and CDR2 is YSLEER in the germline V gene. DNA for the CDR3: TGCGCCAGCAGCCAAGTACAGGTACTTGGGGAGACCCAGTACTTC. As protein: CASSQVQVLGETQYF.

CDR3 sequence (DNA): TGCGCCAGCAGCTTGACAGGGGAGAACACTGAAGCTTTCTTT. It yields the protein CASSLTGENTEAFF. This sequence joins TRBV5-1 and TRBJ1-1; TRBD1 matches at 7 bases. The CDR3 has 14 residues. Unmatched junction bases numbered 1, after V lost 1 base and J lost 1 base. The germline V gene encodes CDR1 SGHRS and CDR2 YFSETQ. The full variable domain, with the rest looked up from reference TRBV5-1 and TRBJ1-1, is KAGVTQTPRYLIKTRGQQVTLSCSPISGHRSVSWYQQTPGQGLQFLFEYFSETQRNKGNFPGRFSGRQFSNSRSEMNVSTLELGDSALYLCASSLTGENTEAFFGQGTRLTVV.

The chain couples TRBV10-2 to TRBJ1-4, with D possibly matching TRBD1 (6 bases). The CDR3 contains 14 residues. CDR1 and CDR2 (germline): WSHSY, SAAADI. The germline V and J ends were trimmed by 5 bases and 3 bases, with 10 bases remaining between them. The CDR3 DNA sequence: TGCGCCAGCAGTCTCGGGACACCTAATGAAAAACTGTTTTTT. Translated, it gives CASSLGTPNEKLFF.

This rearrangement joins TRBV19 to TRBJ2-7, with a possible D match to TRBD1 (5 bases). Trimming stripped 7 bases from V and 0 bases from J, with 16 bases between. Germline values: CDR1 LNHDA, CDR2 SQIVND (reference sequence). The CDR3 spans 15 residues. The CDR3 DNA reads as TGTGCCAGTACTCTAGGGGTGGAGCACTCCTACGAGCAGTACTTC. It yields the protein CASTLGVEHSYEQYF.

The genes are TRBV30 and TRBJ2-7; D gene ambiguous. CDR3 length: 13 residues. V was shortened by 0 bases and J by 6 bases, with 12 bases between the two germline ends. Germline V lookup: CDR1 GTSNPN, CDR2 SVGIG (reference sequence). The CDR3: CAWSVTATGEQYF. CDR3 bases: TGTGCCTGGAGTGTAACTGCTACGGGCGAGCAGTACTTC.

V gene TRBV5-1 combines with J gene TRBJ1-2; 8 nucleotides match TRBD1. Trimming took 4 bases from V and 3 from J; bases not matched to a gene: 5. The CDR3 runs 14 residues. The germline V gene has CDR1 SGHRS and CDR2 YFSETQ. The chain's CDR3 is CASSIGQGHYGYTF. CDR3 nucleotide sequence: TGCGCCAGCAGCATAGGACAGGGACACTATGGCTACACCTTC.

V gene TRBV28 combines with J gene TRBJ2-7; 14 bases fit TRBD2. V trimming: 8 bases; J trimming: 4 bases; junction bases outside the gene matches: 7. Germline V lookup: CDR1 MDHEN, CDR2 SYDVKM. The CDR3 totals 15 residues. The CDR3 region is CASGFRTSGGYEQYF. CDR3 nucleotide sequence: TGTGCCAGCGGGTTTCGGACTAGCGGGGGGTACGAGCAGTACTTC.

The V and J genes are TRBV19 and TRBJ2-7; a weak D match, TRBD1 (6 bases). This CDR3 contains 14 residues. The germline V and J ends were trimmed by 7 bases and 6 bases, with 19 bases remaining between them. Germline CDR1 is LNHDA and CDR2 is SQIVND (reference sequence). The CDR3 DNA reads TGTGCCAGTACCCAGACAGGCCTGTCGGCCGAGCAGTACTTC. As protein: CASTQTGLSAEQYF.

In this sample, this clone turned up once. This chain links TRBV3-1 (or the pseudogene TRBV3-2) with TRBJ2-7; weak D call: TRBD2 (5 bases). Trimming took 1 base from V and 9 from J, leaving 19 bases between them. The CDR3 is made up of 15 amino acids. Germline CDR1 is LGHDT and CDR2 is YNNKEL (reference sequence). The CDR3 DNA reads as TGTGCCAGCAGCCAAGGGCGGCAGCCCGGTCGGGGGCAGTACTTC. This sequence encodes CASSQGRQPGRGQYF.

The gene calls are TRBV5-4 and TRBJ1-2, with D possibly being TRBD1 (5 bases). V shed 0 bases and J shed 8 bases, with 14 bases lying between them. Germline CDR1 reads SGHNT; CDR2 reads YYREEE (reference sequence). The CDR3 runs 14 residues. This chain's CDR3 is CASSLDGTGRGYTF. The CDR3 DNA reads as TGTGCCAGCAGCTTGGATGGAACAGGCCGAGGCTACACCTTC.

The chain employs TRBV7-2 and TRBJ2-7; 9 bases line up with TRBD2. Germline lookup yields CDR1 SGHTA and CDR2 FQGNSA. The CDR3 length is 15 residues. After removal of 1 base from V and 2 bases from J, the junction contained 3 bases not matched to a gene. The CDR3 bases are TGTGCCAGCAGCTTAGAGCGGGGGGCTCCCTACGAGCAGTACTTC. The encoded protein is CASSLERGAPYEQYF.

The chain links TRBV9 to TRBJ2-7; 8 bases agree with TRBD2. The ends lost 6 bases at V and 0 bases at J; junction bases unmatched: 8. Germline values: CDR1 SGDLS, CDR2 YYNGEE. The CDR3 is 15 amino acids. Written as DNA, the CDR3 is TGTGCCAGCACCCTAATAGCGGGGATCTCCTACGAGCAGTACTTC. Translating it yields CASTLIAGISYEQYF.

This clone was counted once. The genes are TRBV7-9 and TRBJ1-2; no reliable D call. The CDR3 is 15 amino acids. Trimming shortened V by 1 base and J by 4 bases, and 13 bases separated the two germline ends. Germline CDR1 and CDR2: SEHNR and FQNEAQ (reference sequence). The CDR3 here is CASSLDSANIYGYTF. CDR3 coding DNA: TGTGCCAGCAGCTTAGACTCAGCGAACATCTATGGCTACACCTTC.

This sequence joins TRBV15 and TRBJ1-5; perhaps TRBD1 as D (5 bases). The ends were cut back, 3 bases at V and 5 bases at J, with 14 bases in the middle. Per the germline V gene, CDR1 is LNHNV and CDR2 is YYDKDF (reference sequence). The CDR3 is 15 amino acids. CDR3 protein: CATSSVGVRYQPQHF. CDR3 sequence (DNA): TGTGCCACCAGCAGCGTAGGGGTTCGGTATCAGCCCCAGCATTTT.

The V call is TRBV30, the J call TRBJ2-3; possibly TRBD2 for D (6 bases). The CDR3 is made up of 13 amino acids. Germline lookup yields CDR1 GTSNPN and CDR2 SVGIG (reference sequence). V shed 5 bases and J shed 5 bases, with 14 bases lying between them. The CDR3 here is CAWDTGVRDTQYF. The CDR3 coding sequence is TGTGCCTGGGACACGGGGGTTCGAGATACGCAGTATTTT.